These T cell receptor beta chains were read from a single sample in a study of immune evolution from preneoplasia to lung adenocarcinoma. Using immunoSEQ multiplex PCR, the repertoire was profiled, and TCRdb retains in-frame clones only, with some absent. Found here are about 5,000 clones, around 78% of them singletons; the top ten hold 3% to 4.5%. Sequencing was carried out using FFPE minimally invasive lung adenocarcinoma tissue. These TCRs come from a person aged 55-85 years with lung adenocarcinoma. CDR3s include the opening cysteine and the closing phenylalanine or tryptophan. A D gene is named only where the DNA matches it firmly. Size is stated for part of the rows, as once, few or many counts, or as a class when the clone is expanded.

size	V	J	D	DNA	CDR3
-	TRBV11-2	TRBJ1-4	-	TGTGCCAGCAGCTTTCCGCAAAGTGGAGAAAAACTGTTTTTT	CASSFPQSGEKLFF
-	TRBV9	TRBJ1-4	-	TGTGCCAGCGCCCCGGGGCTGACTAATGAAAAACTGTTTTTT	CASAPGLTNEKLFF
-	TRBV30	TRBJ1-1	-	TGTGCCCTCCGAGGTTACACTGAAGCTTTCTTT	CALRGYTEAFF
-	TRBV11-2	TRBJ2-1	-	TGTGCCAGCAGCTACCGGGGGACCTCGATGTTCTTC	CASSYRGTSMFF
-	TRBV15	TRBJ2-7	TRBD2	TGTGCCACCAGCATCGGGGGGGGATCCTACGAGCAGTACTTC	CATSIGGGSYEQYF
-	TRBV6-1	TRBJ1-5	TRBD1	TGTGCCAGCAGTGGAACAGGGGGCAATCAGCCCCAGCATTTT	CASSGTGGNQPQHF
-	TRBV14	TRBJ1-1	TRBD1	TGTGCCAGCAGCCGTCTAGGGACAGCTATCATGAACACTGAAGCTTTCTTT	CASSRLGTAIMNTEAFF
-	TRBV14	TRBJ2-7	-	TGTGCCAGCAGCCAAACCACCCTACGCCAGCAGTACTTC	CASSQTTLRQQYF
-	TRBV7-3	TRBJ2-7	-	TGTGCCAGCAGCCGAGGGGGAACCAACGAGCAGTACTTC	CASSRGGTNEQYF
few	TRBV6-4	TRBJ2-2	TRBD1	TGTGCCAGCAGTCGCTCAACAGGGGGTATCAACACCGGGGAGCTGTTTTTT	CASSRSTGGINTGELFF
-	TRBV4-2	TRBJ2-7	-	TGTGCCAGCAGCCAAGATTTCGCGGGACCCTCCTACGAGCAGTACTTC	CASSQDFAGPSYEQYF
-	TRBV7-9	TRBJ2-7	-	TGTGCCAGCAGCTTTGGGCCGCAGGAGCAGTACTTC	CASSFGPQEQYF
few	TRBV5-4	TRBJ2-1	-	TGTGCCAGCAGCCGCGCGTTTGGAGACAATGAGCAGTTCTTC	CASSRAFGDNEQFF
-	TRBV23-1	TRBJ2-7	-	TGCGCCAGCAGCCCAGGCAGGTTTTGCTCCTACGAGCAGTACTTC	CASSPGRFCSYEQYF
-	TRBV18	TRBJ2-3	-	TGTGCCAGCTCACCACAACAGGGATTCAACACAGATACGCAGTATTTT	CASSPQQGFNTDTQYF
-	TRBV30	TRBJ2-1	TRBD2	TGTGCCTGGAGTGTTAGAGCGGGAGGAACCGACAATGAGCAGTTCTTC	CAWSVRAGGTDNEQFF
-	TRBV11-2	TRBJ2-3	TRBD2	TGTGCCAGCAGCCGGACTAGTAGCACAGATACGCAGTATTTT	CASSRTSSTDTQYF
-	TRBV27	TRBJ1-5	-	TGTGCCAGCAGGGGGAGCAATCAGCCCCAGCATTTT	CASRGSNQPQHF
-	TRBV6-1	TRBJ2-7	-	TGTGCCAGCAGGGTTGGGGGGGCTTGGTACTTC	CASRVGGAWYF
-	TRBV28	TRBJ1-1	-	TGTGCCAGCAGCCCTCCGGACACTGAAACTTTCTTT	CASSPPDTETFF
-	TRBV28	TRBJ2-2	-	TGTGCCAGCAGTTTACGGGACGCAGGGTACACCGGGGAGCTGTTTTTT	CASSLRDAGYTGELFF
-	TRBV30	TRBJ1-1	-	TGTGCCTGGAGCGTTCGGACGGTGAACACTGAAGCTTTCTTT	CAWSVRTVNTEAFF
once	TRBV29-1	TRBJ2-7	-	TGCAGCGTGAGGGACAAGAGCTCCTACGAGCAGTACTTC	CSVRDKSSYEQYF
-	TRBV14	TRBJ2-2	-	TGTGCCAGCAGCCAAGTTTTTAAAACCGGGGAGCTGTTTTTT	CASSQVFKTGELFF
-	TRBV2	TRBJ2-7	TRBD1	TGTGCCAGCAGCGTCGGGACAGGGGACTACGAGCAGTACTTC	CASSVGTGDYEQYF
-	TRBV11-3	TRBJ2-2	-	TGTGCCAGCAGTTTAGACGGCTCGAACACCGGGGAGCTGTTTTTT	CASSLDGSNTGELFF
-	TRBV19	TRBJ1-5	-	TGTGCCAGTAGTACGGACGGGGGAAATCAGCCCCAGCATTTT	CASSTDGGNQPQHF
-	TRBV2	TRBJ2-2	-	TGTGCCAGCAGTAAGGGGGACTTAAACACCGGGGAGCTGTTTTTT	CASSKGDLNTGELFF
-	TRBV19	TRBJ1-1	TRBD1	TGTGCCAGTAGAGAGACAGGGGTAGGCACTGAAGCTTTCTTT	CASRETGVGTEAFF
-	TRBV19	TRBJ1-5	TRBD1	TGTGCCAGTACCTACGGACAGGGGACGTATCAGCCCCAGCATTTT	CASTYGQGTYQPQHF
-	TRBV6-7	TRBJ2-6	-	TGTGCCAGCAGTTCTCTCATTTTACAAAGTCGGGCCAACGTCCTGACTTTC	CASSSLILQSRANVLTF
few	TRBV30	TRBJ1-5	-	TGTGCCTGGAGTGTCAGAGGGGATCAGCCCCAGCATTTT	CAWSVRGDQPQHF
-	TRBV6-1	TRBJ2-7	-	TGTGCCAGCAGTGTAGACGGACTCTACGAGCAGTACTTC	CASSVDGLYEQYF
-	TRBV20-1	TRBJ2-2	-	TGCAGTGCGACCAGCACCGGGGAGCTGCTTTTT	CSATSTGELLF
-	TRBV7-9	TRBJ1-5	-	TGTGCCAGCAGCTCGGGACCCCGACTGCCCCAGCATTTT	CASSSGPRLPQHF
-	TRBV5-5	TRBJ1-1	-	TGTGCCAGCAGCTTCTCAATGAACACTGAAGCTTTCTTT	CASSFSMNTEAFF
-	TRBV15	TRBJ1-1	-	TGTGCCACCAGCCGTCTAAGACAGGCGATCACTGAAGCTTTCTTT	CATSRLRQAITEAFF
-	TRBV2	TRBJ1-5	TRBD1	TGTGCCAGCAGTGAAGGCCGGGACAGTAGCAATCAGCCCCAGCATTTT	CASSEGRDSSNQPQHF
-	TRBV28	TRBJ1-1	-	TGTGCCAGCAGTTACGTCACGACGTATAGGGCTGAAGCTTTCTTT	CASSYVTTYRAEAFF
-	TRBV30	TRBJ2-1	-	TGTGCCTGGAACAGGGGGGGCAATGAGCAGTTCTTC	CAWNRGGNEQFF
-	TRBV30	TRBJ2-5	-	TGTGCCTGGAGCCTGGCGATACAAGAGACCCAGTACTTC	CAWSLAIQETQYF
-	TRBV6-5	TRBJ2-1	TRBD2	TGTGCCAGCAGTTACAGCGCGGGAGGGCTGGATGAGCAGTTCTTC	CASSYSAGGLDEQFF
-	TRBV21-1	TRBJ1-5	-	TGTGCCAGCAGCCGCCGGCCCCAGCATTTT	CASSRRPQHF
-	TRBV5-4	TRBJ2-2	TRBD2	TGTGCCAGCAGCCGGAGCGGGAGGAACACCGGGGAGCTGTTTTTT	CASSRSGRNTGELFF
-	TRBV18	TRBJ2-7	-	TGTGCCAGCTCACCACCGGCTCGATCCTACGAGCAGTACTTC	CASSPPARSYEQYF